The rows below give T cell receptor beta chains drawn from one sample of a study of T cell repertoires in cytomegalovirus infection. TCRdb re-called the reads through MiXCR, storing one row per CDR3 protein. Among roughly 140,000 distinct CDR3 sequences listed, around 22% were seen once. The specimen sequenced was PBMCs. All receptors derive from a human donor in good health (CMV status not recorded). Some clones in this sample may be carry-over from other donors' samples. CDR3s include the opening cysteine and the closing phenylalanine or tryptophan. The D gene is left open where the match is weak. A row's size may be missing; if present it is once, few, many or a size class.

j_gene,d_gene,abundance,v_gene,CDR3aa,CDR3nt
TRBJ2-7,NA,many,TRBV12-3/TRBV12-4,CASSFATWEGANYEQYF,TGTGCCAGCAGTTTTGCCACCTGGGAGGGGGCGAACTACGAGCAGTACTTC
TRBJ2-5,NA,few,TRBV20-1,CSATQLGETQYF,TGCAGTGCTACCCAACTAGGGGAGACCCAGTACTTC
TRBJ1-2,NA,few,TRBV11-2,CASSPHPKWGGYGYTF,TGTGCCAGCAGCCCCCACCCGAAGTGGGGAGGCTATGGCTACACCTTC
TRBJ2-1,TRBD2,few,TRBV20-1,CSARDQLAGVPSYNEQFF,TGCAGTGCTAGAGATCAACTAGCGGGAGTCCCCTCCTACAATGAGCAGTTCTTC
TRBJ2-5,NA,few,TRBV7-9,CASSLGPLYQETQYF,TGTGCCAGCAGCTTAGGACCCTTGTACCAAGAGACCCAGTACTTC
TRBJ2-1,NA,many,TRBV7-2,CASSQSYNEQFF,TGTGCCAGCAGCCAGTCCTACAATGAGCAGTTCTTC
TRBJ1-1,TRBD1,few,TRBV10-3,CAISESGQEAFF,TGTGCCATCAGTGAGTCGGGACAGGAAGCTTTCTTT
TRBJ2-6,NA,many,TRBV19,CASDTVGNSGANVLTF,TGTGCCAGTGATACAGTAGGGAACTCTGGGGCCAACGTCCTGACTTTC
TRBJ2-2,NA,NA,TRBV11-1,CASSLAWGALGANTGELFF,TGTGCCAGCAGCTTAGCATGGGGGGCCCTAGGGGCCAACACCGGGGAGCTGTTTTTT
TRBJ1-2,NA,few,TRBV19,CASSTGQPYGYTF,TGTGCCAGTAGTACCGGACAGCCCTATGGCTACACCTTC
TRBJ2-2,TRBD2,NA,TRBV20-1,CSAQKRERTGELFF,TGCAGTGCTCAAAAGCGGGAGAGGACCGGGGAGCTGTTTTTT
TRBJ2-4,NA,few,TRBV11-2,CASSLISVPIQYF,TGTGCCAGCAGCTTAATATCAGTTCCCATTCAGTACTTC
TRBJ2-2,NA,NA,TRBV30,CAWDYPNTGELFF,TGTGCCTGGGACTACCCGAACACCGGGGAGCTGTTTTTT
TRBJ2-4,NA,few,TRBV28,CASSRWAIGQRQAKNIQYF,TGTGCCAGCAGCCGTTGGGCGATCGGACAGAGACAAGCCAAAAACATTCAGTACTTC
TRBJ1-2,NA,NA,TRBV29-1,CSVEPPGYMGYTF,TGCAGCGTTGAACCTCCAGGTTATATGGGCTACACCTTC
TRBJ2-1,TRBD2,NA,TRBV6-6,CDSSLGLAGAVEQFF,TGTGACAGCAGTTTGGGACTAGCGGGGGCTGTTGAGCAGTTCTTC
TRBJ1-2,NA,few,TRBV28,CASSLDLGARSNGYTF,TGTGCCAGCAGTTTGGATCTGGGGGCGCGATCGAATGGCTACACCTTC
TRBJ1-4,NA,NA,TRBV12-3/TRBV12-4,CASSLGRVSGEKLFF,TGTGCCAGCAGTTTGGGCAGGGTCAGTGGGGAAAAACTGTTTTTT
TRBJ1-4,NA,NA,TRBV28,CASSEAGDAEKLFF,TGTGCCAGCAGTGAAGCAGGCGACGCTGAAAAACTGTTTTTT
TRBJ2-3,NA,few,TRBV7-2,CASSLLSTDTQYF,TGTGCCAGCAGCTTACTAAGCACAGATACGCAGTATTTT
TRBJ2-3,NA,many,TRBV20-1,CSAPRDLTTDTQYF,TGCAGTGCTCCCCGGGACCTAACCACAGATACGCAGTATTTT
TRBJ2-3,NA,few,TRBV7-3,CASSLRRTDTQYF,TGTGCCAGCAGCTTAAGGCGCACAGATACGCAGTATTTT
TRBJ2-7,TRBD2,many,TRBV6-6,CASSSGSYYEQYF,TGTGCCAGCAGCAGCGGGAGCTACTACGAGCAGTACTTC
TRBJ2-5,TRBD1,few,TRBV19,CASSTITGGLETQYF,TGTGCCAGTAGTACCATTACAGGGGGTCTTGAGACCCAGTACTTC
TRBJ2-3,NA,many,TRBV27,CASSFGSGSTDTQYF,TGTGCCAGCAGTTTCGGGAGCGGAAGCACAGATACGCAGTATTTT
TRBJ2-5,NA,many,TRBV7-2,CASSLDRQETQYF,TGTGCCAGCAGCTTAGACAGGCAAGAGACCCAGTACTTC
TRBJ2-7,TRBD2,many,TRBV7-2,CASSVFPESSGLSYEQYF,TGTGCCAGCAGCGTCTTCCCCGAGAGTAGCGGGCTCTCCTACGAGCAGTACTTC
TRBJ2-5,NA,once,TRBV24-1,CATSDYIPGTFQETQYF,TGTGCCACCAGTGACTACATCCCCGGGACGTTTCAAGAGACCCAGTACTTC
TRBJ2-3,NA,NA,TRBV7-2,CASSLTPPANTDTQYF,TGTGCCAGCAGCTTAACCCCGCCAGCTAACACAGATACGCAGTATTTT
TRBJ2-7,NA,NA,TRBV20-1,CSARDGYEQYF,TGCAGTGCTAGAGATGGGTACGAGCAGTACTTC
TRBJ1-2,NA,NA,TRBV29-1,CSVSGDSGYTF,TGCAGCGTCTCAGGGGATAGTGGCTACACCTTC
TRBJ2-2,NA,few,TRBV28,CASTLGGARTGELFF,TGTGCCAGCACCTTGGGGGGGGCCAGGACCGGGGAGCTGTTTTTT
TRBJ2-4,NA,many,TRBV29-1,CSVEEVNIQYF,TGCAGCGTTGAAGAGGTCAACATTCAGTACTTC
TRBJ2-2,NA,many,TRBV7-9,CASTLGRAGPGTGELFF,TGTGCCAGCACCTTAGGGAGAGCAGGGCCCGGAACCGGGGAGCTGTTTTTT
TRBJ2-5,NA,few,TRBV12-3/TRBV12-4,CASSEGRDVETQYF,TGTGCCAGCAGTGAGGGACGAGATGTTGAGACCCAGTACTTC
TRBJ1-1,NA,NA,TRBV29-1,CSGATGNTEAFF,TGCAGCGGCGCGACAGGGAACACTGAAGCTTTCTTT
TRBJ2-7,TRBD1,many,TRBV7-9,CASSLTTGNEQYF,TGTGCCAGCAGCTTAACGACAGGGAACGAGCAGTACTTC
TRBJ1-2,NA,few,TRBV19,CSSSIQITGYYGYTF,TGTTCCAGTAGTATCCAAATTACAGGGTACTATGGCTACACCTTC
TRBJ1-1,NA,many,TRBV6-1,CASSEGHAEAFF,TGTGCCAGCAGTGAAGGGCACGCTGAAGCTTTCTTT
TRBJ1-6,TRBD1,once,TRBV7-8,CASSWTGDLASPLHF,TGTGCCAGCAGCTGGACAGGGGATTTGGCTTCACCCCTCCACTTT
TRBJ1-5,NA,few,TRBV2,CASSRDINQPQHF,TGTGCCAGCAGTCGGGACATCAATCAGCCCCAGCATTTT
TRBJ2-4,TRBD1,NA,TRBV28,CASSQGARAKNIQYF,TGTGCCTCCTCCCAGGGGGCGCGGGCCAAAAACATTCAGTACTTC
TRBJ2-3,NA,NA,TRBV27,CASSLPGLLTDTQYF,TGTGCCAGCAGCCTTCCGGGACTGCTCACAGATACGCAGTATTTT
TRBJ1-1,TRBD1,NA,TRBV12-5,CASEGQGNTEAFF,TGTGCTAGTGAAGGACAGGGGAACACTGAAGCTTTCTTT
TRBJ1-2,NA,few,TRBV7-9,CASSFGGIDGYTF,TGTGCCAGCAGCTTTGGGGGTATAGATGGCTACACCTTC
TRBJ1-6,TRBD1,NA,TRBV7-9,CASPGTGNNSPLHF,TGTGCCAGCCCCGGGACAGGGAACAATTCACCCCTCCACTTT
TRBJ2-7,NA,many,TRBV7-9,CASSLDTGLDEQYF,TGTGCCAGCAGCTTAGATACAGGGTTGGACGAGCAGTACTTC
TRBJ1-1,TRBD1,few,TRBV28,CASSPRDRDTEAFF,TGTGCCAGCAGTCCCCGGGACAGGGACACTGAAGCTTTCTTT
TRBJ1-1,TRBD1,NA,TRBV7-3,CASSLYEAGGNTEAFF,TGTGCCAGCAGCCTTTACGAGGCAGGGGGGAACACTGAAGCTTTCTTT
TRBJ2-7,TRBD2,NA,TRBV7-9,CASSLVGTKRGSYVQYF,TGTGCCAGCAGCTTAGTAGGGACTAAAAGGGGCTCCTACGTGCAGTACTTC
TRBJ2-3,NA,few,TRBV27,CASSSRPTDTQYF,TGTGCCAGCAGTTCAAGACCCACTGATACGCAGTATTTT
TRBJ1-1,NA,NA,TRBV27,CASMGGWDTEAFF,TGTGCCAGCATGGGGGGTTGGGACACTGAAGCTTTCTTT
TRBJ1-1,NA,NA,TRBV2,CASSEETVALGTEAFF,TGTGCCAGCAGTGAAGAGACCGTAGCCTTGGGCACTGAAGCTTTCTTT
TRBJ2-5,TRBD2,few,TRBV19,CASSGLAVETQYF,TGTGCCAGTAGTGGACTAGCGGTAGAGACCCAGTACTTC
TRBJ2-5,NA,NA,TRBV5-6,CASSSEGTETQYF,TGTGCCAGCAGCTCGGAGGGCACAGAGACCCAGTACTTC
TRBJ2-5,NA,NA,TRBV15,CATRDYQETQYF,TGTGCCACCAGAGACTACCAAGAGACCCAGTACTTC
TRBJ2-2,TRBD2,NA,TRBV25-1,CASSGAGTNTGELFF,TGTGCCAGCAGTGGAGCGGGAACGAACACCGGGGAGCTGTTTTTT